This T cell receptor beta chain was sequenced during a study of blood T cell repertoires in COVID-19. Across the whole study: Samples of COVID-19 (acute and convalescent) were obtained from the United States, Italy and Spain.

The germline gives CDR1 SEHNR, CDR2 FQNEAQ (reference sequence). The CDR3 contains 12 residues. The ends were cut back, 5 bases at V and 4 bases at J, with 8 bases in the middle. As handled by the study authors: Amplification of reference gene primers was used by the study to estimate nucleated cell counts. Data came from immunoSEQ multiplex PCR; TCRdb stores just in-frame clones and leaves some out. V, J and clone size are those of that table, while D and trimming were read from the DNA. The data contain approximately 70,000 clones, over 60% of them singletons. The specimen was peripheral blood. This clonotype originated in a man aged 55 to 70 with COVID-19, enrolled during active disease. The chain recombines TRBV7-9 with TRBJ1-2; D perhaps matches TRBD1 (5 bases). The CDR3 bases are TGTGCCAGCAGCCCAGACAGCTATGGCTACACCTTC. Translation gives CASSPDSYGYTF.